This T cell receptor beta chain was profiled in a study of blood T cell repertoires in COVID-19. At the level of the study: From the United States, Italy and Spain came samples of acute and convalescent COVID-19. PBMCs, B-cell-depleted T cells, or T cells were the source of the cDNA or gDNA that made up the material.

Methods used by the authors: From reference gene primer amplification, estimates of nucleated cell counts were derived. Sequencing was performed with immunoSEQ multiplex PCR; in TCRdb, only in-frame clones are kept and a portion is missing. Clone size and the V and J calls come from that table; the DNA yielded D and trimming. The data show about 220,000 clones, with roughly 85% seen just once and 2.9% held by the top ten. CDR1 is SNHLY and CDR2 is FYNNEI in the germline V gene. J lost 2 bases, V lost 2 bases, and 6 bases had no gene match. The CDR3 totals 16 residues. Sequencing was performed on peripheral blood. The chain carries TRBV2 and TRBJ2-5; TRBD2 matches 9 bases. This TCR was sampled from a man aged 50 or older who had recovered from COVID-19. CDR3 in amino acids: CASSERASGNQETQYF. The CDR3 DNA follows: TGTGCCAGCAGTGAAAGGGCTAGCGGGAATCAAGAGACCCAGTACTTC.